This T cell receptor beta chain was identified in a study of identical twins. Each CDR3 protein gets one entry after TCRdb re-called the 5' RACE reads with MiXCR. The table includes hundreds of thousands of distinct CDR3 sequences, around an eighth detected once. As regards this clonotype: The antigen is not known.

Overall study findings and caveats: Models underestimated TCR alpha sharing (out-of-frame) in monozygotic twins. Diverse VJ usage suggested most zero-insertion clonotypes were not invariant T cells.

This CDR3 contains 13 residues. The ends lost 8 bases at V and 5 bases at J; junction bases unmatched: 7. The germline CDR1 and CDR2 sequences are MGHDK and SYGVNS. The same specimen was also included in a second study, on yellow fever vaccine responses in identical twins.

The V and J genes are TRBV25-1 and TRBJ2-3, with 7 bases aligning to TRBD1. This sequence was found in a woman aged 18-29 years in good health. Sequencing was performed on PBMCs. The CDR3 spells CASGRGPGDTQYF. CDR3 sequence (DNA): TGTGCCAGCGGAAGGGGGCCGGGAGATACGCAGTATTTT.